This TCR beta chain was profiled in a study of early T cells in non-severe SARS-CoV-2 infection. In its sample, this clonotype was seen a few times. This CDR3 comprises 15 residues. CDR1 SGDLS and CDR2 YYNGEE come from the germline V gene. The ends lost 4 bases at V and 4 bases at J; junction bases unmatched: 10. Unique molecular identifiers (one per individual cDNA molecule) were attached. MiXCR, applied by TCRdb to the 5' RACE reads, yields one record per CDR3 protein. Here the sample spans tens of thousands of distinct CDR3 sequences, over 10% being singletons. Input material: whole blood. The chain has TRBV9 and TRBJ2-5; 7 bases are shared with TRBD1. This receptor was taken from an adult who was a healthcare worker with PCR-confirmed SARS-CoV-2 infection or an uninfected control (not recorded which). DNA for the CDR3: TGTGCCAGCAGCCCCTCCCTAAGGGGGCCAGAGACCCAGTACTTC. Its translation is CASSPSLRGPETQYF.